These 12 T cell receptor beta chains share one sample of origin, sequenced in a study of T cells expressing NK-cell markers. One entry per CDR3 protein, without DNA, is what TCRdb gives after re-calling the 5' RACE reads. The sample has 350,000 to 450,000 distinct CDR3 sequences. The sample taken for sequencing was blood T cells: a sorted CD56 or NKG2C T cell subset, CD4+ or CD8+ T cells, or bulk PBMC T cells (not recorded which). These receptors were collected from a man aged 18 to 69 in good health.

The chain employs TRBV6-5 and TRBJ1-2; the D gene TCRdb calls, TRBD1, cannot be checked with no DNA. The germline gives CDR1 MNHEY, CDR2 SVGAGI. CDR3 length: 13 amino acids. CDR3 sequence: CASSSGKWAGYTF.

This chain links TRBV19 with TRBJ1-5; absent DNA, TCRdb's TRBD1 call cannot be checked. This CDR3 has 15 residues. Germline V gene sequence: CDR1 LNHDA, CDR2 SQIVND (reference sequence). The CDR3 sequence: CASSISGTANQPQHF.

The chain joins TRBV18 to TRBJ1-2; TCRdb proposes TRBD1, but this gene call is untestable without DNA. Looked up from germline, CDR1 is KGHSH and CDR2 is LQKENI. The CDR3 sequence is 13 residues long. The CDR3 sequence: CASSWTGEDGYTF.

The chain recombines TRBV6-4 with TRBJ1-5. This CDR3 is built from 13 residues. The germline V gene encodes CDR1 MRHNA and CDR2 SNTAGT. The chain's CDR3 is CASSSDSNQPQHF.

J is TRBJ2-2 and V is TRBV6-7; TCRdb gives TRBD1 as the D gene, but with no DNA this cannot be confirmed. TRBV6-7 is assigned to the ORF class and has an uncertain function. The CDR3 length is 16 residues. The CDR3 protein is CASSYPDRGHAGELFF.

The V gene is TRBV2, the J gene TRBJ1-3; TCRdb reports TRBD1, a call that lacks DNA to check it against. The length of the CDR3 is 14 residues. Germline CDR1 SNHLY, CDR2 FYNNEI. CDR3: CASIPFWGENTIYF.

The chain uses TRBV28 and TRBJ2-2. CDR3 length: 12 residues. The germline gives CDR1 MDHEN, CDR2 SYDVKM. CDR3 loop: CASSPDTGELFF.

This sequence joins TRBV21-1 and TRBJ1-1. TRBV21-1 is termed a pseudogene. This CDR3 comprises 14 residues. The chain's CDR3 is CASSPLQDDTEAFF.

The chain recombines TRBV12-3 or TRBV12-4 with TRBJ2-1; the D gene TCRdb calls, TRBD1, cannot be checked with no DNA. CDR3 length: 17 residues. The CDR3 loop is CASSLVFWAGPNDEQFF.

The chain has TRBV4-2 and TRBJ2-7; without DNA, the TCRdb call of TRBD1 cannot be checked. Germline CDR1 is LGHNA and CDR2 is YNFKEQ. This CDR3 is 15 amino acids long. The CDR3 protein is CASSLNRGGNYEQYF.

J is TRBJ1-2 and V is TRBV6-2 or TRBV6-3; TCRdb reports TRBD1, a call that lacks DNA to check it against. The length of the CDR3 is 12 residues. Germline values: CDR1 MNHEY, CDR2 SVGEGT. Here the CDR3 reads CASSWTGSTYTF.

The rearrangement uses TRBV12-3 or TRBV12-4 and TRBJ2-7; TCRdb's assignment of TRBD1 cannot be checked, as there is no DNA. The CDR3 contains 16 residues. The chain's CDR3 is CASSPGVVGNSYEQYF.